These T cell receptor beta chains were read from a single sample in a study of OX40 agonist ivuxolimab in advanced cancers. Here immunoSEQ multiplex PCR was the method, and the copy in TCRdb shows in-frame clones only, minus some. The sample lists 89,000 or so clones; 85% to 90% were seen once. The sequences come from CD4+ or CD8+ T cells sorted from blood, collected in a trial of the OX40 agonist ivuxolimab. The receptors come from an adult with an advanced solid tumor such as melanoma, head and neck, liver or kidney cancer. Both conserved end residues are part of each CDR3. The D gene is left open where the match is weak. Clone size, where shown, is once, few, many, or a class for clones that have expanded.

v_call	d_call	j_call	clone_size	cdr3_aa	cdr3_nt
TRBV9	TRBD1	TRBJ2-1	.	CASSKVGQASNEQFF	TGTGCCAGCAGCAAGGTCGGACAGGCTAGCAATGAGCAGTTCTTC
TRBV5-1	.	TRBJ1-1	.	CASSTLRGANTEAFF	TGCGCCAGCAGCACCCTAAGGGGGGCGAACACTGAAGCTTTCTTT
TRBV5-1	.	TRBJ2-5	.	CASKASDTQETQYF	TGCGCCAGCAAGGCCAGCGACACCCAAGAGACCCAGTACTTC
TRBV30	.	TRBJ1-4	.	CAWARTLTNEKLFF	TGTGCCTGGGCCCGGACACTAACTAATGAAAAACTGTTTTTT
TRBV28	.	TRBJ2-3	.	CASSLSGTGTDTQYF	TGTGCCAGCAGTTTATCCGGGACTGGCACAGATACGCAGTATTTT
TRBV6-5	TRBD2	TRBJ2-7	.	CASSYGTSVYEQYF	TGTGCCAGCAGTTACGGGACTAGCGTATACGAGCAGTACTTC
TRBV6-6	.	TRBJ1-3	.	CASSSAGGNTIYF	TGTGCCAGCAGTTCCGCCGGGGGAAACACCATATATTTT
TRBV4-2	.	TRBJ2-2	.	CASSPVPGLRANTGELFF	TGTGCCAGCAGCCCCGTCCCGGGACTGCGGGCGAACACCGGGGAGCTGTTTTTT
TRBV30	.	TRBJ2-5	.	CAWRPQGRQQETQYF	TGTGCCTGGAGGCCACAGGGGAGGCAACAAGAGACCCAGTACTTC
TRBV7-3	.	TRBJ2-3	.	CASSETLDTQYF	TGTGCCAGCAGCGAGACCCTGGATACGCAGTATTTT
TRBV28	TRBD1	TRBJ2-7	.	CASSPGGPGSYEQYF	TGTGCCAGCAGCCCAGGGGGCCCAGGATCCTACGAGCAGTACTTC
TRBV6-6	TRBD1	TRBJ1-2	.	CASSYDRVMDRYGYTF	TGTGCCAGCAGTTACGACAGGGTCATGGATCGCTATGGCTACACCTTC
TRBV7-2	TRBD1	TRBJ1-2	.	CASSPTGGPYGYTF	TGTGCCAGCAGCCCTACAGGGGGCCCCTATGGCTACACCTTC
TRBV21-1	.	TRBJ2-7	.	CASRRLDRTYEQYF	TGTGCCAGCCGTCGGTTGGACAGGACTTACGAGCAGTACTTC
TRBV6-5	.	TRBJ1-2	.	CASSSTGLQRGYTF	TGTGCCAGCAGTTCAACGGGCCTTCAGCGGGGCTACACCTTC
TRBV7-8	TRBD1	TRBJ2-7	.	CASTESPGQGYEQYF	TGTGCCAGCACCGAATCCCCCGGACAGGGCTACGAGCAGTACTTC
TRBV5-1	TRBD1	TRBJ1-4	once	CASSSNPGQTNEKLFF	TGCGCCAGCAGCTCCAATCCGGGACAGACTAATGAAAAACTGTTTTTT
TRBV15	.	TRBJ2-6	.	CATSEAGAGANVLTF	TGTGCCACCAGCGAAGCAGGGGCCGGGGCCAACGTCCTGACTTTC
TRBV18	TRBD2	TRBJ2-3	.	CASSPFGSGSGDTQYF	TGTGCCAGCTCACCCTTTGGGAGCGGGAGTGGAGATACGCAGTATTTT
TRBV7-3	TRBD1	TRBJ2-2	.	CASSPSRQGASTGELFF	TGTGCCAGCAGCCCCTCGAGACAGGGGGCGAGCACCGGGGAGCTGTTTTTT
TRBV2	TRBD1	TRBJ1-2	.	CASAKTGDLGYTF	TGTGCCAGCGCGAAGACAGGGGATCTTGGCTACACCTTC
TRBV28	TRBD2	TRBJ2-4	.	CASSPGTSGVLAKNIQYF	TGTGCCAGCAGTCCCGGGACTAGCGGCGTTTTAGCCAAAAACATTCAGTACTTC
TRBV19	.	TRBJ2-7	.	CASSIRQSLYEQYF	TGTGCCAGTAGTATTAGACAGTCGCTCTACGAGCAGTACTTC
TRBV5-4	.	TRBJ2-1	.	CASSLAGLSSYNEQFF	TGTGCCAGCAGCTTGGCTGGACTTTCCTCCTACAATGAGCAGTTCTTC
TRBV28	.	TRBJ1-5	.	CASLSSNRPQHF	TGTGCCAGCTTGAGCAGCAATCGGCCCCAGCATTTT
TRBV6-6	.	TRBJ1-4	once	CASSIGQSNEKLFF	TGTGCCAGCTCCATTGGGCAGTCTAATGAAAAACTGTTTTTT
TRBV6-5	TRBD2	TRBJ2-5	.	CASSRLAGVWETQYF	TGTGCCAGCAGCCGACTAGCGGGAGTATGGGAGACCCAGTACTTC
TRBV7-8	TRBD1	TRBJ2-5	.	CASSLDRGVETQYF	TGTGCCAGCAGCCTGGACAGGGGTGTAGAGACCCAGTACTTC
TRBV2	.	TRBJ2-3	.	CASVVGSSTDTQYF	TGTGCCAGCGTCGTCGGGTCTAGCACAGATACGCAGTATTTT
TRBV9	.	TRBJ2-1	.	CASSNRGLSYNEQFF	TGTGCCAGCAGCAACCGGGGACTTTCCTACAATGAGCAGTTCTTC
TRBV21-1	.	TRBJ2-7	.	CASSKKIMPYEQYF	TGTGCCAGCAGCAAAAAAATAATGCCCTACGAGCAGTACTTC
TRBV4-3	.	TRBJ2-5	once	CASSQDAGETQYF	TGCGCCAGCAGCCAAGATGCTGGGGAGACCCAGTACTTC
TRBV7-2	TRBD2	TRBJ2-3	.	CASSLGRGGRPPTDTQYF	TGTGCCAGCAGCTTAGGACGGGGCGGGAGGCCACCCACAGATACGCAGTATTTT
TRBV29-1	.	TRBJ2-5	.	CSVPAQGQETQYF	TGCAGCGTCCCCGCCCAGGGGCAAGAGACCCAGTACTTC
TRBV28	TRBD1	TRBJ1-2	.	CASSLIGTERDYGYTF	TGTGCCAGCAGTTTAATCGGGACAGAACGAGACTATGGCTACACCTTC
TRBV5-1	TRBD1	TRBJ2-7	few	CASSLQPPGRGQEGYEQYF	TGCGCCAGCAGCTTGCAGCCCCCCGGTCGGGGACAGGAGGGCTACGAGCAGTACTTC
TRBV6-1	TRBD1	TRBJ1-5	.	CASSGPEDRGTGSSQPQHF	TGTGCCAGCAGTGGCCCGGAAGACAGGGGGACAGGGAGTTCCCAGCCCCAGCATTTT
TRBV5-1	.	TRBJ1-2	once	CASSLRMGGRRAANYGYTF	TGCGCCAGCAGCTTGCGAATGGGCGGACGTCGGGCCGCTAACTATGGCTACACCTTC
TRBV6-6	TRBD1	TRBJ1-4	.	CASSYGRTGGEKLFF	TGTGCCAGCAGTTACGGTCGGACAGGGGGTGAAAAACTGTTTTTT
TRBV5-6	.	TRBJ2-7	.	CASSFGRYEQYF	TGTGCCAGCAGCTTCGGTCGGTACGAGCAGTACTTC
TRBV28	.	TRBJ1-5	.	CASSWNSFTQPQHF	TGTGCCAGCAGTTGGAACAGTTTCACTCAGCCCCAGCATTTT
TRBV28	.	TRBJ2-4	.	CASSFAQSPKNIQYF	TGTGCCAGCAGTTTCGCTCAGAGCCCCAAAAACATTCAGTACTTC
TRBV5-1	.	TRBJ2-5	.	CASSPRAQGPETQYF	TGCGCCAGCAGCCCCCGGGCCCAAGGCCCGGAGACCCAGTACTTC
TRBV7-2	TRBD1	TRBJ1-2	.	CASSLVWDSYGYTF	TGTGCCAGCAGCTTAGTGTGGGACAGCTATGGCTACACCTTC
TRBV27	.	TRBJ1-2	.	CASSPTGLNGYTF	TGTGCCAGCAGTCCCACAGGCCTGAATGGCTACACCTTC
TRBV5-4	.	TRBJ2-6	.	CASSPPGAGANVLTF	TGTGCCAGCAGCCCCCCAGGGGCTGGGGCCAACGTCCTGACTTTC
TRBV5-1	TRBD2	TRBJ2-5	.	CASRPAGEETQYF	TGCGCCAGCAGACCAGCGGGAGAAGAGACCCAGTACTTC
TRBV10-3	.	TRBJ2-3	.	CAISEDRGTDTQYF	TGTGCCATCAGTGAGGACCGGGGCACAGATACGCAGTATTTT
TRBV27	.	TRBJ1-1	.	CASPPEARNTEAFF	TGTGCCAGCCCCCCCGAGGCAAGGAACACTGAAGCTTTCTTT
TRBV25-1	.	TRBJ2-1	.	CASSEPVGNEQFF	TGTGCCAGCAGTGAACCAGTGGGTAATGAGCAGTTCTTC
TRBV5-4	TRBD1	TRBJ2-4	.	CASSPQGEYAKNIQYF	TGTGCCAGCAGCCCACAGGGGGAATATGCCAAAAACATTCAGTACTTC
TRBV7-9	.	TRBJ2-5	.	CASREYTNQETQYF	TGTGCCAGCAGGGAGTACACAAACCAAGAGACCCAGTACTTC
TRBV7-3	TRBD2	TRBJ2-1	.	CASSSTVAGGGRNEQFF	TGTGCCAGCAGCTCCACCGTCGCGGGAGGGGGTCGCAATGAGCAGTTCTTC
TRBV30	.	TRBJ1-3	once	CAWSPDYGNTIYF	TGTGCCTGGAGCCCCGATTATGGAAACACCATATATTTT
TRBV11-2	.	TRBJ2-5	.	CASSLSGPQTQYF	TGTGCCAGCAGCTTAAGCGGGCCCCAAACCCAGTACTTC